This TCR beta chain was recorded in a study of cytomegalovirus exposure and HLA in healthy donors. General study findings and limits: The authors listed 164 TCR beta chains as cytomegalovirus-associated. A later analysis appeared to link common viral pathogens to several of the most significant clusters.

Amplification used 60 Vbeta primers and 13 Jbeta primers. Original processing methods: Later analysis identified some 88 million unique TCR beta chains, around 10 million shared. Profiled with immunoSEQ multiplex PCR; TCRdb holds only in-frame clones, not every one. From that table come the V and J calls and clone size; the DNA was used to work out D and trimming. In total, the table holds about 140,000 clones. Comments on this clone: Its antigen remains unidentified.

CDR1 is SGHNT and CDR2 is YYREEE in the germline V gene (reference sequence). V trimming: 6 bases; J trimming: 0 bases; junction bases outside the gene matches: 9. The CDR3 extends over 16 amino acids. Healthy bone marrow donors made up the donors. The sample comprised PBMCs. This sequence originates from a woman between 18 and 29 years old in good health and CMV-seronegative. The chain couples TRBV5-4 to TRBJ1-1, with 9 bases aligning to TRBD1. The DNA of the CDR3 is TGTGCCAGCATCAACCGACAGGGGGGGGTGAACACTGAAGCTTTCTTT. This sequence encodes CASINRQGGVNTEAFF.